This TCR beta chain originates from a study of blood T cell repertoires in COVID-19. Background on the study: From the United States, Italy and Spain came samples of acute and convalescent COVID-19. In each case, the material was cDNA or gDNA derived from T cells, B-cell-depleted T cells, or PBMCs.

The authors' processing: Counts of nucleated cells, estimated from reference gene primer amplification, were obtained. This table comes from immunoSEQ multiplex PCR, and its TCRdb copy is limited to in-frame clones, with some not included. That table furnishes V, J and clone size, whereas the DNA furnished D and trimming. Of hundreds of thousands of clones in the sample, about 90% were seen once. CDR1 is SEHNR and CDR2 is FQNEAQ in the germline V gene (reference sequence). Germline trimming cut 5 bases from V and 7 bases from J; bases unmatched to any gene: 13. The CDR3 totals 16 residues. This clone was seen only a few times.

V is TRBV7-9 and J is TRBJ2-7; 11 bases map to TRBD2. Material for sequencing was peripheral blood. The receptor was isolated from a woman aged 18-29 years who had recovered from COVID-19. CDR3 bases: TGTGCCAGCAGCCCGACGGCGGGACTAGCGGCTTGGGAGCAGTACTTC. It yields the protein CASSPTAGLAAWEQYF.